This T cell receptor beta chain derives from a study of blood T cells in healthy people across ages. Study-wide findings and caveats: In these data, TCR beta diversity tracked strongly with naive T cell percentage.

Turning to this clonotype: Its antigen is as yet unknown.

The junction had 8 bases not matched to a gene; V was cut back by 4 bases and J by 6 bases. Germline lookup yields CDR1 SGHTA and CDR2 FQGNSA. This CDR3 region has 15 residues. A second PCR of about 6 to 12 cycles used a sample-barcoded 5' primer and a J-beta primer mix. One entry per CDR3 protein, called by TCRdb with MiXCR from the 5' RACE reads. This sample has 450,000 to 600,000 distinct CDR3 sequences; about 27% occur once, and the top ten carry 3.6%. A further study also used this sample, focusing on T cells of mothers and their children. That study adds: Extraction yielded RNA that went, in full, into cDNA synthesis at about 1.5 ug per 15 ul.

The sequenced sample consisted of blood. This clonotype originated in a boy between 2 and 10 years old in good health. The chain employs TRBV7-2 and TRBJ2-1, with 8 bases identical to TRBD2. CDR3: CASSWRLAGGNEQFF. CDR3 coding DNA: TGTGCCAGCAGCTGGCGGCTAGCGGGTGGCAATGAGCAGTTCTTC.